The rows below give T cell receptor beta chains drawn from one sample of a study of T cells in Graves' hyperthyroidism and ophthalmopathy. TCRdb ran MiXCR on the multiplex PCR reads and lists one entry per CDR3 protein. This table has around 560,000 distinct CDR3 sequences, approximately 15% appearing once. The material sequenced was blood. The origin of the receptors is a woman aged 18-29 years with Graves' hyperthyroidism. The CDR3 runs from the conserved cysteine through the conserved F or W. D genes are given only for firm matches. Clone size is shown for a subset of rows, as once, few, many or a class of expanded clone.

D: TRBD1; size: few; J: TRBJ2-1; V: TRBV27; CDR3: CASSPLSRDRGFHEQFF; DNA: TGTGCCAGCAGTCCCCTGTCCCGGGACAGGGGATTTCATGAGCAGTTCTTC
D: .; size: .; J: TRBJ2-7; V: TRBV6-2/TRBV6-3; CDR3: CASSYSGSDLEQYF; DNA: TGTGCCAGCAGTTACTCGGGATCGGACCTCGAGCAGTACTTC
D: .; size: few; J: TRBJ1-2; V: TRBV3-1; CDR3: CASSPGQIKNYGYTF; DNA: TGTGCCAGCAGCCCCGGACAGATAAAGAACTATGGCTACACCTTC
D: .; size: .; J: TRBJ2-3; V: TRBV7-9; CDR3: CASSLTPQGTDTQYF; DNA: TGTGCCAGCAGCTTAACACCACAGGGCACAGATACGCAGTATTTT
D: .; size: .; J: TRBJ1-1; V: TRBV9; CDR3: CASSVRSGSGGAFF; DNA: TGTGCCAGCAGCGTGAGGTCAGGGTCGGGGGGAGCTTTCTTT
D: .; size: .; J: TRBJ1-4; V: TRBV4-2; CDR3: CASSRLGGFLTTNEKLFF; DNA: TGTGCCAGCAGCCGCCTGGGGGGGTTCCTAACAACTAATGAAAAACTGTTTTTT
D: TRBD1; size: .; J: TRBJ1-1; V: TRBV6-2/TRBV6-3; CDR3: CASSRTDREGTEAFF; DNA: TGTGCCAGCAGCCGGACCGACAGGGAGGGAACTGAAGCTTTCTTT
D: .; size: .; J: TRBJ1-5; V: TRBV5-5; CDR3: CASSRDLSNQPQHF; DNA: TGTGCCAGCAGCCGGGACCTCAGCAATCAGCCCCAGCATTTT
D: .; size: .; J: TRBJ2-4; V: TRBV7-9; CDR3: CASSLEGRTKNIQYF; DNA: TGTGCCAGCAGCTTGGAGGGCCGGACCAAAAACATTCAGTACTTC
D: .; size: .; J: TRBJ1-5; V: TRBV7-2; CDR3: CASSPVRVTRGQPQHF; DNA: TGTGCCAGCAGCCCAGTTAGGGTGACCCGGGGTCAGCCCCAGCATTTT
D: TRBD1; size: few; J: TRBJ2-7; V: TRBV10-1; CDR3: CASSEWTGGTYEQYF; DNA: TGCGCCAGCAGTGAGTGGACAGGGGGCACCTACGAGCAGTACTTC
D: TRBD1; size: many; J: TRBJ2-5; V: TRBV7-9; CDR3: CASREGTGAQETQYF; DNA: TGTGCCAGCAGGGAGGGGACAGGGGCCCAAGAGACCCAGTACTTC
D: TRBD1; size: many; J: TRBJ1-4; V: TRBV3-1; CDR3: CASSPIGTDNEKLFF; DNA: TGTGCCAGCAGCCCGATCGGGACAGACAATGAAAAACTGTTTTTT
D: .; size: many; J: TRBJ2-1; V: TRBV24-1; CDR3: CATSGYGISSSSYNEQFF; DNA: TGTGCCACCAGTGGGTATGGAATAAGCTCTAGCTCCTACAATGAGCAGTTCTTC
D: TRBD2; size: .; J: TRBJ2-3; V: TRBV12-3/TRBV12-4; CDR3: CASSSRLAGGPHEADTQYF; DNA: TGTGCCAGCAGTTCCCGACTAGCGGGAGGGCCCCACGAGGCAGATACGCAGTATTTT
D: .; size: .; J: TRBJ2-2; V: TRBV29-1; CDR3: CSVELGVSNTGELFF; DNA: TGCAGCGTTGAGTTGGGGGTATCGAACACCGGGGAGCTGTTTTTT
D: TRBD2; size: few; J: TRBJ2-3; V: TRBV20-1; CDR3: CSARLAGGPDTQYF; DNA: TGCAGTGCCCGACTAGCGGGGGGCCCAGATACGCAGTATTTT
D: .; size: .; J: TRBJ2-7; V: TRBV10-3; CDR3: CAISGGEQSTYEQYF; DNA: TGTGCCATCAGTGGGGGGGAACAAAGTACCTACGAGCAGTACTTC
D: .; size: .; J: TRBJ2-4; V: TRBV2; CDR3: CASSRNGALAKNIQYF; DNA: TGTGCCAGCAGTCGAAATGGGGCCCTAGCCAAAAACATTCAGTACTTC
D: TRBD1; size: .; J: TRBJ1-1; V: TRBV19; CDR3: CASSIGDRASEAFF; DNA: TGTGCCAGTAGTATAGGAGACAGGGCCTCTGAAGCTTTCTTT
D: TRBD2; size: .; J: TRBJ2-1; V: TRBV12-3/TRBV12-4; CDR3: CASSLLAGGPIEADEQFF; DNA: TGTGCCAGCAGTTTGCTAGCGGGGGGGCCGATTGAGGCCGATGAGCAGTTCTTC
D: TRBD1; size: many; J: TRBJ1-1; V: TRBV5-1; CDR3: CASSSKPKRTGMNTEAFF; DNA: TGCGCCAGCAGCTCCAAGCCGAAACGGACAGGGATGAACACTGAAGCTTTCTTT
D: TRBD2; size: few; J: TRBJ2-1; V: TRBV13; CDR3: CASRDTSGSAGEQFF; DNA: TGTGCCAGCAGGGATACTAGCGGGAGTGCGGGTGAGCAGTTCTTC
D: TRBD1; size: few; J: TRBJ1-5; V: TRBV10-3; CDR3: CAISEDRGGDQPQHF; DNA: TGTGCCATCAGCGAGGACAGGGGAGGCGATCAGCCCCAGCATTTT
D: .; size: .; J: TRBJ1-2; V: TRBV30; CDR3: CAWTQSNYGYTF; DNA: TGTGCCTGGACACAAAGTAACTATGGCTACACCTTC
D: .; size: many; J: TRBJ2-2; V: TRBV3-1; CDR3: CASSHLQGRNTGELFF; DNA: TGTGCCAGCAGCCACTTACAGGGACGGAACACCGGGGAGCTGTTTTTT
D: .; size: few; J: TRBJ2-7; V: TRBV7-3; CDR3: CASSPGAGYGYEQYF; DNA: TGTGCCAGCAGCCCCGGAGCGGGTTATGGGTACGAGCAGTACTTC
D: .; size: few; J: TRBJ1-4; V: TRBV5-1; CDR3: CASSFTGSGEKLFF; DNA: TGCGCCAGCAGTTTTACAGGTAGTGGTGAAAAACTGTTTTTT
D: TRBD2; size: .; J: TRBJ2-1; V: TRBV25-1; CDR3: CASSEWEGNEQFF; DNA: TGTGCCAGCAGTGAATGGGAGGGCAATGAGCAGTTCTTC
D: TRBD1; size: many; J: TRBJ2-7; V: TRBV5-1; CDR3: CASSLASGQGKLYEQYF; DNA: TGCGCCAGCAGCTTGGCAAGCGGACAGGGGAAGTTGTACGAGCAGTACTTC
D: .; size: few; J: TRBJ1-2; V: TRBV20-1; CDR3: CSARDLGLLYGYTF; DNA: TGCAGTGCTAGAGACTTGGGACTTCTCTATGGCTACACCTTC
D: .; size: few; J: TRBJ2-1; V: TRBV29-1; CDR3: CSVEKRSSYNEQFF; DNA: TGCAGCGTTGAAAAGCGGAGCTCCTACAATGAGCAGTTCTTC
D: .; size: few; J: TRBJ1-3; V: TRBV30; CDR3: CAQRQGRNTIYF; DNA: TGTGCCCAGAGGCAGGGAAGAAACACCATATATTTT
D: .; size: few; J: TRBJ2-2; V: TRBV15; CDR3: CATSPEVRGTGELFF; DNA: TGTGCCACCAGCCCCGAGGTTCGGGGCACCGGGGAGCTGTTTTTT
D: TRBD1; size: .; J: TRBJ2-7; V: TRBV29-1; CDR3: CSVEAGGYEQYF; DNA: TGCAGCGTTGAGGCAGGGGGCTACGAGCAGTACTTC
D: .; size: many; J: TRBJ1-5; V: TRBV12-3/TRBV12-4; CDR3: CASSFSGGFGQPQHF; DNA: TGTGCCAGCAGTTTTTCTGGGGGATTCGGTCAGCCCCAGCATTTT
D: .; size: many; J: TRBJ2-3; V: TRBV20-1; CDR3: CSARDYASTDTQYF; DNA: TGCAGTGCTAGAGATTACGCTAGCACAGATACGCAGTATTTT
D: .; size: many; J: TRBJ1-2; V: TRBV3-1; CDR3: CASSQRGRSNYGYTF; DNA: TGTGCCAGCAGCCAGAGAGGCAGATCTAACTATGGCTACACCTTC
D: .; size: many; J: TRBJ1-1; V: TRBV13; CDR3: CASSLEGQKAFF; DNA: TGTGCCAGCAGCTTAGAAGGCCAGAAGGCTTTCTTT
D: TRBD1; size: .; J: TRBJ1-2; V: TRBV5-4; CDR3: CASSKDRGLDGYTF; DNA: TGTGCCAGCAGCAAGGACAGGGGGCTTGATGGCTACACCTTC
D: .; size: .; J: TRBJ1-3; V: TRBV6-2/TRBV6-3; CDR3: CASTETRLGNTIYF; DNA: TGTGCCAGCACCGAGACCCGGCTTGGAAACACCATATATTTT
D: TRBD1; size: few; J: TRBJ1-5; V: TRBV2; CDR3: CASGGQGNQPQHF; DNA: TGTGCCAGCGGAGGACAGGGCAATCAGCCCCAGCATTTT
D: .; size: many; J: TRBJ2-7; V: TRBV28; CDR3: CASSFQGTYEQYF; DNA: TGTGCCAGCAGTTTTCAGGGCACCTACGAGCAGTACTTC
D: .; size: once; J: TRBJ2-4; V: TRBV28; CDR3: CASSGIALCKNIQYF; DNA: TGTGCTAGCAGTGGAATTGCCTTGTGCAAAAACATTCAGTACTTC
D: .; size: many; J: TRBJ1-1; V: TRBV6-1; CDR3: CASRPVGLNTEAFF; DNA: TGTGCCAGCAGGCCCGTCGGCTTGAACACTGAAGCTTTCTTT
D: TRBD2; size: many; J: TRBJ2-7; V: TRBV7-2; CDR3: CASSLEAGAGMGEQYF; DNA: TGTGCCAGCAGCTTAGAGGCGGGAGCGGGGATGGGGGAGCAGTACTTC
D: .; size: many; J: TRBJ2-7; V: TRBV6-1; CDR3: CASSRTARDEQYF; DNA: TGTGCCAGCAGTAGGACAGCCCGGGACGAGCAGTACTTC
D: .; size: many; J: TRBJ2-1; V: TRBV6-5; CDR3: CASSYPPLTESSYNEQFF; DNA: TGTGCCAGCAGTTACCCGCCCCTGACAGAGAGCTCCTACAATGAGCAGTTCTTC
D: TRBD1; size: many; J: TRBJ2-7; V: TRBV6-6; CDR3: CASSYSVTGNYEQYF; DNA: TGTGCCAGCAGTTACTCAGTGACAGGGAACTACGAGCAGTACTTC
D: TRBD1; size: many; J: TRBJ1-1; V: TRBV13; CDR3: CASSPTGTGVTFF; DNA: TGTGCCAGCAGCCCCACCGGGACAGGGGTAACTTTCTTT
D: .; size: many; J: TRBJ1-5; V: TRBV7-9; CDR3: CASSLGDQPQHF; DNA: TGTGCCAGCAGCTTAGGAGATCAGCCCCAGCATTTT
D: TRBD1; size: .; J: TRBJ2-6; V: TRBV19; CDR3: CASSIEGTGTTGANVLTF; DNA: TGTGCCAGTAGTATAGAGGGGACAGGGACGACTGGGGCCAACGTCCTGACTTTC
D: TRBD1; size: few; J: TRBJ2-5; V: TRBV20-1; CDR3: CSASRRGKTQYF; DNA: TGCAGTGCTTCCCGCAGGGGGAAGACCCAGTACTTC
D: .; size: .; J: TRBJ2-7; V: TRBV12-3/TRBV12-4; CDR3: CASRWEAPSYEQYF; DNA: TGTGCCAGCAGGTGGGAGGCCCCCTCCTACGAGCAGTACTTC
D: TRBD1; size: many; J: TRBJ2-7; V: TRBV29-1; CDR3: CSVLVGDRGAEQYF; DNA: TGCAGCGTCCTAGTTGGGGACAGGGGTGCCGAGCAGTACTTC
D: .; size: many; J: TRBJ2-3; V: TRBV29-1; CDR3: CSVPGDTQYF; DNA: TGCAGCGTTCCCGGGGATACGCAGTATTTT
D: .; size: few; J: TRBJ2-1; V: TRBV7-9; CDR3: CASSREGSPSSYNEQFF; DNA: TGTGCCAGCAGCCGCGAGGGTAGCCCGAGCTCCTACAATGAGCAGTTCTTC